This record concerns one TCR beta chain sequence. The antigen remains undetermined. Negatively enriched CD4+ T cells were divided by CD45RA into naive and memory. Germline V CDR1 and CDR2: SGHAT, FQNNGV. This CDR3 contains 17 residues. Trimming took off 5 bases at V and 7 bases at J, with 27 bases between the two ends. The entry originates in a study of shared clonotypes between healthy human individuals. Study-wide context: Those who served as donors were a couple of women and a few men between the ages of 18 and 49. Study-wide results and limits: Having only a few donors restricted how much genetic and exposure-history diversity was captured.

The assay was immunoSEQ multiplex PCR, and TCRdb's table has in-frame clones only and misses some. This sample yields over a million clones, of which roughly 96% are seen a single time; roughly 1.2% belongs to the top ten. Sequenced sample: naive CD4+ T cells sorted from blood. Documented subset: CD45RA+ positively selected. The chain couples TRBV11-2 to TRBJ2-7, with D tentatively TRBD1 (6 bases). The TCR originated in a man aged 25-45 years in good health. For the CDR3, the DNA is TGTGCCAGCAGCCTAGGGTTAGGGGGTTCCTCCGGTTGGGAGCAGTACTTC. It translates to CASSLGLGGSSGWEQYF.